There are a few counts of the clone carrying this T cell receptor beta chain. The sample belongs to a study of shared clonotypes between healthy human individuals. Study information: Two women and three men aged 18 to 49 served as donors.

V was shortened by 3 bases and J by 6 bases, with 18 bases between the two germline ends. The CDR3 runs to 14 residues. Germline-derived CDR1 and CDR2 are SQVTM and ANQGSEA. Sequencing was performed with immunoSEQ multiplex PCR; in TCRdb, only in-frame clones are kept and a portion is missing. The sample has about 79,000 clones, about 65% seen once. In CD8 memory, CD45RO+ cells were put together with CCR7-negative CD45RA+ TemRA cells. The sequence was obtained from a man under 40 in good health. Input material: memory CD8+ T cells sorted from blood. Subset specified: CD45RO+ cells pooled with CCR7-negative TemRA cells. The chain joins TRBV29-1 to TRBJ2-7; the D gene could be TRBD1 or TRBD2 (7 bases each). The CDR3 loop reads CSVEGQKGEGEQYF. CDR3 nucleotide sequence: TGCAGCGTTGAGGGACAGAAAGGGGAGGGCGAGCAGTACTTC.